This TCR beta chain came from a study of blood T cells in healthy people across ages. For the second PCR, which ran for 7 to 11 cycles, a sample-barcoded 5' primer and a J-beta primer mix were used. TCRdb re-called the 5' RACE reads through MiXCR, storing one row per CDR3 protein. The sample carries roughly 500,000 distinct CDR3 sequences, 24% recorded once. Study results and caveats: Observed TCR beta diversity per million T cells went down as age went up. This fall followed a roughly linear course with age.

The CDR3 covers 12 residues. CDR1 and CDR2 from the germline V gene are SQVTM and ANQGSEA. V was pared by 6 bases and J by 6 bases, with 7 bases of the junction left unmatched. With respect to this clonotype: The antigen remains unidentified.

A further study also used this sample, focusing on T cells of mothers and their children.

The chain employs TRBV29-1 and TRBJ2-7; 8 nucleotides align to TRBD2. The receptor was isolated from a boy younger than 18 in good health. Sequencing was done on a sample of blood. This chain's CDR3 is CSVRGGDGEQYF. The CDR3 DNA is TGCAGCGTCCGGGGGGGGGATGGCGAGCAGTACTTC.